A single sample is the source of the 5 T cell receptor beta chains below, sequenced in a study of blood T cells in healthy people across ages (dated by TCRdb to the mid-2010s). The receptor library was made with 5' RACE. A second PCR of about 6 to 11 cycles was performed with a sample-barcoded 5' primer and a J-beta primer mix. Using fastp trimming at Q25 and MiXCR clonotype assembly, TCRdb reanalyzed the public sequencing data and kept in-frame beta chains. CDR3 protein sequences are deduplicated, and each keeps its most common genes and DNA. This sample holds some 1,800,000 distinct CDR3 sequences; 30% to 40% were observed only once. 20% to 25% of the sample is in the top ten clones. Input material: blood. Every receptor here comes from a human donor in good health.

CDR3 region: CASSLPTAFSIYGYTF. The DNA for the CDR3 is TGTGCCAGCAGCTTACCTACAGCTTTTAGTATCTATGGCTACACCTTC. The chain links TRBV7-2 to TRBJ1-2; D is uncertain. The CDR3 covers 16 residues. Trimming took off 2 bases at V and 4 bases at J, with 17 bases between the two ends. Per germline, CDR1 SGHTA and CDR2 FQGNSA.

V and J are TRBV4-1 and TRBJ1-2; the D gene is possibly TRBD1 (5 bases). The CDR3 consists of 16 residues. Germline-derived CDR1 and CDR2 are MGHRA and YSYEKL. V lost 1 base and J lost 5, with 17 bases in between. The CDR3 spells CASSQGVGGEGYGYTF. The CDR3 region has the DNA TGCGCCAGCAGCCAAGGAGTTGGAGGGGAAGGTTATGGCTACACCTTC.

The chain has TRBV6-1 and TRBJ2-5; D is unresolved. Germline V gene sequence: CDR1 MNHNS, CDR2 SASEGT. This CDR3 is 19 amino acids long. V was trimmed by 2 bases and J by 5 bases, leaving 27 bases between them. The CDR3, as DNA: TGTGCCAGCAGTGAAAGGAGATCGGGTAGTTTCGTGTCACAGGAGACCCAGTACTTC. Its translation: CASSERRSGSFVSQETQYF.

V and J are TRBV29-1 and TRBJ1-2; D is unresolved. Germline V gives CDR1 SQVTM, CDR2 ANQGSEA. CDR3 length: 13 amino acids. Between the trimmed V and J ends, which lost 4 bases and 2 bases, there was a span of 11 bases. The CDR3 coding sequence is TGCAGCGTTGGGAGCTATGGGAACTATGGCTACACCTTC. Translation gives CSVGSYGNYGYTF.

Notes on this clonotype: One end of the junction does not line up with germline, which may come from a read error. V is TRBV18 and J is TRBJ1-2; tentative D call: TRBD1 (5 bases). Germline CDR1 is KGHSH and CDR2 is LQKENI. The CDR3 runs to 13 residues. As DNA, the CDR3 is TGTACCAGCTCACAAGGACAAATGGGTGGCTACACCTTC. Translation gives CTSSQGQMGGYTF. Variable domain in full (rest from reference TRBV18 and TRBJ1-2): NAGVMQNPRHLVRRRGQEARLRCSPMKGHSHVYWYRQLPEEGLKFMVYLQKENIIDESGMPKERFSAEFPKEGPSILRIQQVVRGDSAAYFCTSSQGQMGGYTFGSGTRLTVV.